This TCR beta chain was identified in a study of T cell responses to AZD1222 COVID-19 vaccine. Study-level findings and limits: After two AZD1222 doses, spike-specific TCR breadth and depth rose versus day 0.

Sequenced by immunoSEQ multiplex PCR; TCRdb stores in-frame clones only, minus some. The table lists roughly 130,000 clones, roughly 88% of them singletons, with about 19% in the top ten. Regarding this clone: Its antigen is still unknown.

The V gene's germline CDR1 is SGHTA and CDR2 FQGTGA. This CDR3 comprises 15 residues. V was clipped by 3 bases and J by 0 bases, with 11 bases between them. This receptor was taken from an adult in good health. The V call is TRBV7-3, the J call TRBJ1-2; D possibly corresponds to TRBD1 (6 bases). This specimen was peripheral blood, taken on day 0 of MenACWY control vaccination. This CDR3 reads CASSFAGDSNYGYTF. As DNA, the CDR3 is TGTGCCAGCAGCTTTGCAGGGGACTCTAACTATGGCTACACCTTC.